The present T cell receptor beta chain was sequenced within a study of shared clonotypes between healthy human individuals. Study-level findings and limits: Few donors restricted represented genetic and exposure-history diversity. Sharing across four donors was highest in naive CD4 (roughly 5%) and lowest in memory CD8 (roughly 0.4%).

The CDR3 totals 11 residues. V lost 3 bases to trimming and J lost 9 bases, with 6 bases between them. Per germline, CDR1 DFQATT and CDR2 SNEGSKA (reference sequence). Terminally differentiated effector memory CD45RA+ cells were left out of the naive CD8 fraction, which was CD45RO-negative and positively selected for CCR7. As to this clone: Its antigen is unknown.

The authors split each subset's genomic DNA evenly across several immunoSEQ plates. Sequencing was performed with immunoSEQ multiplex PCR; in TCRdb, only in-frame clones are kept and a portion is missing. The sample has 750,000 to 1,000,000 clones; roughly 92% are singletons. The genes are TRBV20-1 and TRBJ2-6; D ambiguous. This TCR came from a man aged 25 to 45 in good health. The sample was naive CD8+ T cells sorted from blood. The CDR3, as DNA: TGCAGTGCTAGGGACCTCAACGTCCTGACTTTC. Translated: CSARDLNVLTF.